This T cell receptor (beta chain) comes out of a study of T cells in localized non-small cell lung cancer. The study's findings and limits: Uninvolved adjacent lung, not tumor, had the highest T cell clonality.

Germline-derived CDR1 and CDR2 are MNHEY and SMNVEV (reference sequence). V was cut by 3 bases and J by 8 bases, with 13 bases left in between. This CDR3 has 13 amino acids. Assay used: immunoSEQ multiplex PCR; TCRdb lists only in-frame clones, some missing. Among approximately 83,000 clones listed, 88% were seen once. This clone came up many times. Its specificity is unknown. This specimen includes other DNA sequences encoding the same CDR3. The TCR originated in a woman aged 35-75 years with stage I squamous cell lung carcinoma. V gene TRBV27 combines with J gene TRBJ1-2, with D tentatively TRBD1 (6 bases). The sequencing used peripheral blood, collected before any cancer treatment. CDR3 sequence reads: CASSLSTGYGYTF. The CDR3 DNA reads TGTGCCAGCAGTTTGAGTACAGGGTACGGCTACACCTTC.